This T cell receptor beta chain was recorded in a study of technical replicates of blood from several donors. Clones were sequenced by immunoSEQ multiplex PCR, and TCRdb holds only the in-frame ones, with some missing. The repertoire holds around 72,000 clones, with around nine tenths as singletons. The ends lost 6 bases at V and 7 bases at J; junction bases unmatched: 11. The length of the CDR3 is 17 residues. The source of this sequence is a human donor in good health. Material: T cells isolated from PBMCs. This chain joins TRBV23-1 and TRBJ2-1; 14 bases are shared with TRBD2. TRBV23-1 is reported as an ORF; its role is uncertain. Here the CDR3 reads CASRALGRTSGRNEQFF. The CDR3 bases are TGCGCCAGCAGAGCCTTGGGAAGGACTAGCGGGAGGAATGAGCAGTTCTTC.